What follows are 16 T cell receptor beta chains derived from one specimen sequenced in a study of PD-1 blockade in mismatch repair-deficient tumors. The repertoire was sequenced with immunoSEQ multiplex PCR; TCRdb's copy has only in-frame clones and lacks some. The data show 40,000 to 60,000 clones, 81% seen once. The sample in question was peripheral blood, obtained less than 21 weeks after starting pembrolizumab. The receptor set was obtained from an adult with mismatch repair-deficient cancer.

The gene calls are TRBV5-1 and TRBJ2-1; the match to TRBD2 covers 11 bases. Germline assignment: CDR1 SGHRS and CDR2 YFSETQ. The CDR3 contains 14 residues. V dropped 2 bases and J dropped 6; count of bases not matched to a gene: 1. Written as DNA, the CDR3 is TGCGCCAGCAGCTTAGGACTAGCGGGCAATGAGCAGTTCTTC. This encodes CASSLGLAGNEQFF. Using reference TRBV5-1 and TRBJ2-1 for the parts outside the CDR3, the full variable domain is KAGVTQTPRYLIKTRGQQVTLSCSPISGHRSVSWYQQTPGQGLQFLFEYFSETQRNKGNFPGRFSGRQFSNSRSEMNVSTLELGDSALYLCASSLGLAGNEQFFGPGTRLTVL.

The CDR3 reads CASSVQAYEQYF. CDR3 sequence (DNA): TGTGCCAGCAGCGTACAGGCCTACGAGCAGTACTTC. The chain is built from TRBV7-9 and TRBJ2-7; TRBD1 might be the D (5 bases). In germline, CDR1 is SEHNR, CDR2 FQNEAQ (reference sequence). The length of the CDR3 is 12 residues. Trimming removed 5 bases at V and 2 bases at J, with 7 bases between.

This chain connects TRBV9 to TRBJ1-1, with a possible D match to TRBD1 (5 bases). V was shortened by 0 bases and J by 8 bases, with 8 bases between the two germline ends. This CDR3 is built from 12 residues. CDR1 and CDR2 from the germline V gene are SGDLS and YYNGEE. The CDR3 here is CASSVGGGEAFF. CDR3 DNA: TGTGCCAGCAGCGTAGGTGGGGGGGAAGCTTTCTTT. Complete variable domain (other parts from reference TRBV9 and TRBJ1-1): DSGVTQTPKHLITATGQRVTLRCSPRSGDLSVYWYQQSLDQGLQFLIQYYNGEERAKGNILERFSAQQFPDLHSELNLSSLELGDSALYFCASSVGGGEAFFGQGTRLTVV.

V usage is TRBV7-2 and J usage is TRBJ2-7; D remains unclear. Germline CDR1 is SGHTA and CDR2 is FQGNSA. Trimming shortened V by 8 bases and J by 1 base, and 12 bases separated the two germline ends. This CDR3 is built from 13 residues. Here the CDR3 DNA reads TGTGCCAGCGAAAGCAGGAATTCCTACGAGCAGTACTTC. This gives the protein CASESRNSYEQYF. Drawing the rest from reference TRBV7-2 and TRBJ2-7, the complete variable domain is GAGVSQSPSNKVTEKGKDVELRCDPISGHTALYWYRQSLGQGLEFLIYFQGNSAPDKSGLPSDRFSAERTGGSVSTLTIQRTQQEDSAVYLCASESRNSYEQYFGPGTRLTVT.

The chain recombines TRBV11-3 with TRBJ1-2, with D unclear. The CDR3 has 11 residues. V was clipped by 0 bases and J by 14 bases, with 10 bases between them. The V gene's germline CDR1 is SGHNT and CDR2 YENEEA. In DNA, the CDR3 is TGTGCCAGCAGCTTAGAGGGTCTCCATACCTTC. As protein: CASSLEGLHTF.

This chain connects TRBV27 to TRBJ1-1; D gene uncertain. This CDR3 region has 14 residues. Trimming stripped 8 bases from V and 1 base from J, with 14 bases between. Germline V gene data show CDR1 as MNHEY and CDR2 as SMNVEV (reference sequence). The CDR3 coding sequence is TGTGCCAGCGGAAACCAGGACGGGAACACTGAAGCTTTCTTT. Translating it yields CASGNQDGNTEAFF.

The chain couples TRBV6-5 to TRBJ1-3, with a possible D match to TRBD1 (5 bases). V was pared by 2 bases and J by 9 bases, with 14 bases between. This CDR3 spans 14 amino acids. Per germline, CDR1 MNHEY and CDR2 SVGAGI. The CDR3 region has the DNA TGTGCCAGCAGTTACGAGGGATTCGGGGCCACCATATATTTT. Translation: CASSYEGFGATIYF.

A few counts support this clone. The CDR3 loop is CASSQSTNRGYTF. CDR3 nucleotide sequence: TGTGCCAGCAGCCAATCGACCAATAGGGGCTACACCTTC. The rearrangement links TRBV14 to TRBJ1-2; D remains unclear. CDR3 length: 13 residues. V was shortened by 2 bases and J by 8 bases, with 12 bases between the two germline ends. The germline V gene encodes CDR1 SGHDN and CDR2 FVKESK.

This clone was found a few times. The chain combines TRBV11-2 with TRBJ1-2; perhaps TRBD1 as D (5 bases). V lost 0 bases to trimming and J lost 7 bases, with 9 bases between them. The CDR3 has 13 residues. CDR1 and CDR2 (germline): SGHAT, FQNNGV. This CDR3 reads CASSLDHGGGYTF. CDR3 nucleotides: TGTGCCAGCAGCTTAGATCACGGGGGTGGCTACACCTTC.

The chain uses TRBV9 and TRBJ2-1, with D maybe TRBD2 (5 bases). The CDR3 sequence is 19 residues long. Trimming cost V 4 bases and J 6 bases, with 29 bases left between them. Germline CDR1 reads SGDLS; CDR2 reads YYNGEE. The CDR3 protein is CASSTQASWWESYGNEQFF. The CDR3 nucleotides are TGTGCCAGCAGCACCCAAGCATCGTGGTGGGAGTCTTACGGCAATGAGCAGTTCTTC.

The chain has TRBV13 and TRBJ2-7; no definite D call. The CDR3 runs 14 residues. Germline V gene data show CDR1 as PRHDT and CDR2 as FYEKMQ (reference sequence). V was trimmed by 5 bases and J by 3 bases, leaving 14 bases between them. The CDR3 nucleotides read TGTGCCAGCAGCCCGAGGCCTGACCACTACGAGCAGTACTTC. The encoded protein is CASSPRPDHYEQYF.

The chain employs TRBV19 and TRBJ2-2; either TRBD1 or TRBD2 may supply D (5 bases each). The CDR3 runs 14 residues. The V end lost 3 bases, the J end lost 7 bases, and 12 bases lay between the germline ends. In germline, CDR1 is LNHDA, CDR2 SQIVND (reference sequence). As DNA, the CDR3 is TGTGCCAGTAGTATGGGCAGGGAGAGCGGGGAGCTGTTTTTT. It yields the protein CASSMGRESGELFF.

This chain connects TRBV10-3 to TRBJ2-1, with 7 positions matching TRBD1. CDR3 length: 15 residues. The ends lost 0 bases at V and 6 bases at J; junction bases unmatched: 5. The germline CDR1 and CDR2 sequences are ENHRY and SYGVKD. CDR3 sequence: CAISESRAGGNEQFF. The CDR3 DNA is TGTGCCATCAGTGAGTCGAGGGCAGGGGGCAATGAGCAGTTCTTC.

V gene TRBV4-2 combines with J gene TRBJ2-5; a weak D match, TRBD1 (6 bases). This CDR3 has 15 amino acids. CDR1 and CDR2 (germline): LGHNA, YNFKEQ. Trimming took 0 bases from V and 3 from J, leaving 11 bases between them. This CDR3 is CASSQEVNREETQYF. CDR3 nucleotide sequence: TGTGCCAGCAGCCAAGAAGTAAACAGGGAAGAGACCCAGTACTTC.

This rearrangement joins TRBV19 to TRBJ2-2; 10 bases fit TRBD2. The CDR3 sequence is 15 residues long. Germline values: CDR1 LNHDA, CDR2 SQIVND (reference sequence). J lost 6 bases, V lost 5 bases, and 6 bases had no gene match. The CDR3 DNA sequence: TGTGCCAGTAGTGCCTCGCTAGCGGGAGCCGGGGAGCTGTTTTTT. Its translation: CASSASLAGAGELFF. The full variable domain, with the rest looked up from reference TRBV19 and TRBJ2-2, is DGGITQSPKYLFRKEGQNVTLSCEQNLNHDAMYWYRQDPGQGLRLIYYSQIVNDFQKGDIAEGYSVSREKKESFPLTVTSAQKNPTAFYLCASSASLAGAGELFFGEGSRLTVL.

This clone was detected once. V gene TRBV5-6 combines with J gene TRBJ2-2; no reliable D call. Germline lookup yields CDR1 SGHDT and CDR2 YYEEEE. The CDR3 is 15 amino acids. V lost 4 bases to trimming and J lost 10 bases, with 20 bases between them. CDR3 residues: CASSVYPGPLQELFF. DNA of the CDR3: TGTGCCAGCAGCGTATACCCGGGCCCCTTACAGGAGCTGTTTTTT. The full variable domain, rest sourced from reference TRBV5-6 and TRBJ2-2, is DAGVTQSPTHLIKTRGQQVTLRCSPKSGHDTVSWYQQALGQGPQFIFQYYEEEERQRGNFPDRFSGHQFPNYSSELNVNALLLGDSALYLCASSVYPGPLQELFFGEGSRLTVL.